The 17 T cell receptor beta chains below come from one sample, sequenced in a study of blood T cell repertoires in COVID-19. Assay: immunoSEQ multiplex PCR; the TCRdb copy retains only in-frame clones and omits some. The repertoire has under 200,000 clones, about 82% of them found once; the top ten carry 0.9% to 0.95%. Sequencing used peripheral blood. The receptors derive from a man in his fifties or sixties with COVID-19, enrolled during active disease.

Only a few counts were recorded for this clone. The rearrangement links TRBV6-5 to TRBJ1-5, with 9 bases matching TRBD1. CDR1 and CDR2 from the germline V gene are MNHEY and SVGAGI. This CDR3 region has 14 residues. Germline trimming cut 8 bases from V and 7 bases from J; bases unmatched to any gene: 9. The CDR3 sequence: CASRLDRGVQPQHF. The CDR3 DNA reads TGTGCCAGCCGTCTGGACAGGGGAGTCCAGCCCCAGCATTTT.

This clone was observed once. The V and J genes are TRBV7-8 and TRBJ2-3; 7 nucleotides align to TRBD2. V lost 5 bases, J lost 0 bases, and 8 bases stayed unmatched. The length of the CDR3 is 16 residues. The germline V gene has CDR1 SGHVS and CDR2 FQNEAQ. In DNA, the CDR3 is TGTGCCAGCAGCGCAATTTGGGGGGGGAGCACAGATACGCAGTATTTT. It codes for CASSAIWGGSTDTQYF.

CDR3 DNA sequence: TGTGCCAGCAGGCTCGGACAGGGAGGTCAGCCCCAGCATTTT. Protein: CASRLGQGGQPQHF. The chain employs TRBV2 and TRBJ1-5; 8 bases map to TRBD1. CDR1 and CDR2 (germline): SNHLY, FYNNEI. The trim removed 6 bases at V and 6 bases at J, leaving 7 bases unmatched. The CDR3 totals 14 residues.

This clone has only one observation. The genes are TRBV28 and TRBJ2-5; perhaps TRBD1 as D (5 bases). Germline assignment: CDR1 MDHEN and CDR2 SYDVKM. The ends were cut back, 3 bases at V and 4 bases at J, with 9 bases in the middle. This CDR3 is 13 amino acids long. The CDR3 DNA sequence: TGTGCCAGCAGTTTGGGGCTTGGAGAGACCCAGTACTTC. Translated: CASSLGLGETQYF.

The rearrangement links TRBV19 to TRBJ1-2; 10 bases fit TRBD1. The CDR3 has 14 amino acids. V gave up 5 bases and J gave up 8 bases; unmatched junction bases: 8. Germline V gene data show CDR1 as LNHDA and CDR2 as SQIVND (reference sequence). The CDR3 DNA reads as TGTGCCAGTAGTCGTCCGGGACAGGGGACCGGCTACACCTTC. Translated, it gives CASSRPGQGTGYTF.

The V gene is TRBV19, the J gene TRBJ1-1, with 7 positions matching TRBD1. The J segment lost 6 bases and the V segment lost 8 bases, leaving 9 bases of the junction unmatched. CDR3 size: 13 residues. Germline V gives CDR1 LNHDA, CDR2 SQIVND (reference sequence). CDR3 sequence: CASDDREAAEAFF. CDR3 in DNA: TGTGCCAGTGACGACAGGGAGGCCGCTGAAGCTTTCTTT.

The gene calls are TRBV6-5 and TRBJ2-7; a weak D match, TRBD1 (5 bases). Per germline, CDR1 MNHEY and CDR2 SVGAGI. This CDR3 contains 14 residues. V was clipped by 4 bases and J by 6 bases, with 16 bases between them. CDR3 nucleotide sequence: TGTGCCAGCAGTTTTCCAGGGTTTAAGGGCGAGCAGTACTTC. This gives the protein CASSFPGFKGEQYF.

Turning to this clone: An end of the junction does not agree with germline; a read error may underlie this. The V and J genes are TRBV7-2 and TRBJ1-2; tentatively, D is TRBD1 (6 bases). The CDR3 contains 15 residues. The germline gives CDR1 SGHTA, CDR2 FQGNSA. In nucleotides, the CDR3 is TGTGCCAGCAGCCCGGGGGGGCAGGGTGGCTATGGCTACACCTTT. It encodes CASSPGGQGGYGYTF.

V usage is TRBV28 and J usage is TRBJ2-1; D is ambiguous. V lost 2 bases and J lost 8, with 7 bases in between. The CDR3 is 12 residues long. Germline CDR1 reads MDHEN; CDR2 reads SYDVKM. The CDR3 DNA reads as TGTGCCAGCAGTTTACTGCCAGATGAGCAGTTCTTC. It is translated as CASSLLPDEQFF.

The chain has TRBV24-1 and TRBJ1-1, with D perhaps matching TRBD1 (6 bases). The CDR3 sequence is 14 residues long. Germline V lookup: CDR1 KGHDR, CDR2 SFDVKD. The germline V and J ends were trimmed by 4 bases and 9 bases, with 17 bases remaining between them. The CDR3 bases are TGTGCCACCAGTGACTCCCAGGGCAGGGGACAAGCTTTCTTT. It specifies CATSDSQGRGQAFF.

The CDR3 DNA is TGTGCCAGCAGTCCTCAGGCTAACTATGGCTACACCTTC. Its translation is CASSPQANYGYTF. The V and J genes are TRBV14 and TRBJ1-2, with D unclear. With 6 bases removed from V and 0 bases from J, the gap between germline ends came to 8 bases. Germline V CDR1 and CDR2: SGHDN, FVKESK. The length of the CDR3 is 13 residues. Full variable domain (outside the CDR3, taken from reference TRBV14 and TRBJ1-2): EAGVTQFPSHSVIEKGQTVTLRCDPISGHDNLYWYRRVMGKEIKFLLHFVKESKQDESGMPNNRFLAERTGGTYSTLKVQPAELEDSGVYFCASSPQANYGYTFGSGTRLTVV.

The V call is TRBV9, the J call TRBJ1-5; no clear D. Trimming took 0 bases from V and 4 from J, leaving 11 bases between them. The germline V gene has CDR1 SGDLS and CDR2 YYNGEE. The CDR3 runs to 15 residues. The CDR3 loop is CASSVGLQENQPQHF. Written as DNA, the CDR3 is TGTGCCAGCAGCGTAGGCCTGCAGGAAAATCAGCCCCAGCATTTT.

The chain has TRBV27 and TRBJ1-5; D not resolved. V shed 6 bases and J shed 2 bases, with 11 bases lying between them. The CDR3 runs 14 residues. CDR1 and CDR2 from the germline V gene are MNHEY and SMNVEV (reference sequence). CDR3 sequence: CASSSTTRNQPQHF. For the CDR3, the DNA is TGTGCCAGCAGCTCTACCACTCGCAATCAGCCCCAGCATTTT.

J is TRBJ2-1 and V is TRBV7-3, with D possibly matching TRBD1 (6 bases). Trimming stripped 5 bases from V and 7 bases from J, with 15 bases between. This CDR3 has 14 residues. Germline V lookup: CDR1 SGHTA, CDR2 FQGTGA. The CDR3 DNA reads TGTGCCAGCAGCCGATCCCTCAGGGGAAATGAGCAGTTCTTC. Translated: CASSRSLRGNEQFF.

This clone showed up just once. V and J are TRBV7-9 and TRBJ1-1; D unresolved. Trimming took 1 base from V and 0 from J, leaving 6 bases between them. CDR1 is SEHNR and CDR2 is FQNEAQ in the germline V gene (reference sequence). The CDR3 sequence is 14 residues long. The DNA for the CDR3 is TGTGCCAGCAGCTTAGACAGTATGAACACTGAAGCTTTCTTT. Translating it yields CASSLDSMNTEAFF. Full variable domain (rest looked up from reference TRBV7-9 and TRBJ1-1): DTGVSQNPRHKITKRGQNVTFRCDPISEHNRLYWYRQTLGQGPEFLTYFQNEAQLEKSRLLSDRFSAERPKGSFSTLEIQRTEQGDSAMYLCASSLDSMNTEAFFGQGTRLTVV.

The V gene is TRBV30, the J gene TRBJ1-5; unclear D gene. Per the germline V gene, CDR1 is GTSNPN and CDR2 is SVGIG (reference sequence). The V and J ends lost 2 bases and 3 bases respectively, with 8 bases between them. This CDR3 is 13 amino acids long. The CDR3 protein is CAWSSGFNQPQHF. The CDR3 nucleotides read TGTGCCTGGAGTTCCGGGTTCAATCAGCCCCAGCATTTT.

V is TRBV30 and J is TRBJ2-6; possible D gene TRBD1, 6 bases. Deletions cut 5 bases from V and 4 bases from J, with 6 bases between. Germline CDR1 and CDR2: GTSNPN and SVGIG (reference sequence). There are 12 residues in the CDR3. In nucleotides, the CDR3 is TGTGCCTGGGGGGGCGGGGCCAACGTCCTGACTTTC. Translation: CAWGGGANVLTF. Full variable domain (rest looked up from reference TRBV30 and TRBJ2-6): SQTIHQWPATLVQPVGSPLSLECTVEGTSNPNLYWYRQAAGRGLQLLFYSVGIGQISSEVPQNLSASRPQDRQFILSSKKLLLSDSGFYLCAWGGGANVLTFGAGSRLTVL.